A single sample gave rise to the 16 T cell receptor beta chains below, sequenced in a study of blood T cell repertoires in COVID-19. Sequenced by immunoSEQ multiplex PCR; TCRdb stores in-frame clones only, minus some. Among about 330,000 clones listed, about 92% were seen once. The specimen was PBMCs or T cells enriched from blood (not recorded which). These TCRs come from a woman in her 30s who had recovered from COVID-19.

Written as DNA, the CDR3 is TGTGCCAGCAGTTTACCCACAGACAGGGCTGGCTACACCTTC. Amino acids: CASSLPTDRAGYTF. The V call is TRBV28, the J call TRBJ1-2; 7 positions match TRBD1. The ends lost 2 bases at V and 7 bases at J; junction bases unmatched: 7. Germline V gene sequence: CDR1 MDHEN, CDR2 SYDVKM. The CDR3 is 14 residues long.

The chain employs TRBV28 and TRBJ1-2; unclear D gene. In germline, CDR1 is MDHEN, CDR2 SYDVKM. This CDR3 is 11 amino acids long. The ends were cut back, 3 bases at V and 4 bases at J, with 3 bases in the middle. The CDR3 DNA follows: TGTGCCAGCAGTTTTCTCTATGGCTACACCTTC. Its translation: CASSFLYGYTF.

The genes are TRBV5-8 and TRBJ2-7; D perhaps matches TRBD1 (6 bases). The germline V and J ends were trimmed by 4 bases and 3 bases, with 11 bases remaining between them. Looked up from germline, CDR1 is SGHTS and CDR2 is YDEGEE. CDR3 length: 13 amino acids. Here the CDR3 reads CASSPGHSYEQYF. The CDR3 region has the DNA TGTGCCAGCAGCCCGGGACATAGCTACGAGCAGTACTTC.

The rearrangement joins TRBV20-1 to TRBJ1-2; no clear D. Germline V gene data show CDR1 as DFQATT and CDR2 as SNEGSKA (reference sequence). The CDR3 is made up of 11 amino acids. Trimming pared 3 bases from V and 7 bases from J, leaving 9 bases between. The CDR3 is CSASPRGGYTF. CDR3 bases: TGCAGTGCTAGCCCTCGGGGTGGCTACACCTTC.

The rearrangement uses TRBV28 and TRBJ2-3, with 16 nucleotides matching TRBD2. Germline CDR1 MDHEN, CDR2 SYDVKM. V was clipped by 8 bases and J by 1 base; unmatched bases: 27. The CDR3 has 24 amino acids. The CDR3: CASSPGHRVIGTSGGAPRTDTQYF. CDR3 nucleotide sequence: TGTGCCAGCTCTCCGGGACACAGAGTAATAGGGACTAGCGGGGGGGCCCCTCGCACAGATACGCAGTATTTT.

The chain employs TRBV3-1 (or the pseudogene TRBV3-2) and TRBJ2-7, with D perhaps matching TRBD1 (6 bases). Germline lookup yields CDR1 LGHDT and CDR2 YNNKEL (reference sequence). Trimming pared 0 bases from V and 2 bases from J, leaving 17 bases between. CDR3 length equals 17 residues. CDR3 DNA sequence: TGTGCCAGCAGCCAAGATTTAGGACAGCACAGACCCTACGAGCAGTACTTC. The encoded protein is CASSQDLGQHRPYEQYF.

The chain has TRBV28 and TRBJ1-1, with 10 bases matching TRBD1. The trim removed 4 bases at V and 6 bases at J, leaving 5 bases unmatched. The CDR3 extends over 14 amino acids. Germline V gene sequence: CDR1 MDHEN, CDR2 SYDVKM. The CDR3 is CASSSGTGVSEAFF. In DNA form, the CDR3 reads TGTGCCAGCAGTTCCGGGACAGGGGTCTCTGAAGCTTTCTTT.

V and J are TRBV2 and TRBJ1-5, with D perhaps matching TRBD1 (5 bases). Germline V gives CDR1 SNHLY, CDR2 FYNNEI. This CDR3 spans 12 amino acids. Trimming shortened V by 5 bases and J by 4 bases, and 6 bases separated the two germline ends. CDR3 residues: CASSPGNQPQHF. The CDR3 DNA sequence: TGTGCCAGCAGTCCAGGGAATCAGCCCCAGCATTTT.

J is TRBJ1-1 and V is TRBV5-4; possible D gene TRBD1, 5 bases. The germline V gene encodes CDR1 SGHNT and CDR2 YYREEE (reference sequence). With 1 base removed from V and 0 bases from J, the gap between germline ends came to 10 bases. This CDR3 spans 15 amino acids. The CDR3 region has the DNA TGTGCCAGCAGCTTGTGGGCAGGGATGAACACTGAAGCTTTCTTT. It encodes CASSLWAGMNTEAFF.

This clone has just a few counts. The chain employs TRBV11-3 and TRBJ2-1; D possibly corresponds to TRBD2 (6 bases). Germline CDR1 is SGHNT and CDR2 is YENEEA. This CDR3 has 15 residues. The ends were cut back, 4 bases at V and 8 bases at J, with 18 bases in the middle. The DNA of the CDR3 is TGTGCCAGCAGCTCCCGGGAGAAAACTTTTGATGAGCAGTTCTTC. Encoded protein: CASSSREKTFDEQFF. The entire variable domain, with the rest obtained from reference TRBV11-3 and TRBJ2-1, is as follows: EAGVVQSPRYKIIEKKQPVAFWCNPISGHNTLYWYLQNLGQGPELLIRYENEEAVDDSQLPKDRFSAERLKGVDSTLKIQPAELGDSAVYLCASSSREKTFDEQFFGPGTRLTVL.

V and J are TRBV19 and TRBJ2-1, with TRBD2 matching 12 bases. From germline, CDR1 is LNHDA and CDR2 SQIVND (reference sequence). V was pared by 6 bases and J by 5 bases, with 8 bases of the junction left unmatched. The CDR3 has 16 amino acids. CDR3 sequence: CASRTSGGTLNNEQFF. CDR3 nucleotides: TGTGCCAGTAGAACTAGCGGGGGGACTCTGAACAATGAGCAGTTCTTC.

This chain connects TRBV27 to TRBJ2-1, with TRBD2 identical over 16 bases. Germline trimming cut 5 bases from V and 15 bases from J; bases unmatched to any gene: 7. The CDR3 sequence is 14 residues long. Germline CDR1 reads MNHEY; CDR2 reads SMNVEV (reference sequence). The CDR3 reads CASSAGLAGGPWFF. The CDR3, as DNA: TGTGCCAGCAGTGCGGGACTAGCGGGAGGGCCATGGTTCTTC.

This sequence joins TRBV7-6 and TRBJ1-4; 7 nucleotides align to TRBD1. After removal of 3 bases from V and 4 bases from J, the junction contained 5 bases not matched to a gene. CDR3 length: 15 residues. The germline CDR1 and CDR2 sequences are SGHVS and FNYEAQ. CDR3 DNA sequence: TGTGCCAGCAGCTTCAACAGGGGTCGTAATGAAAAACTGTTTTTT. Its protein is CASSFNRGRNEKLFF.

This rearrangement joins TRBV5-6 to TRBJ1-5; weak D call: TRBD1 (5 bases). CDR3 size: 14 residues. Germline CDR1 is SGHDT and CDR2 is YYEEEE. V lost 2 bases to trimming and J lost 9 bases, with 15 bases between them. The CDR3 here is CASSFGQGSGPQHF. DNA for the CDR3: TGTGCCAGCAGCTTCGGTCAGGGATCGGGGCCCCAGCATTTT.

This rearrangement joins TRBV7-3 to TRBJ2-3; TRBD2 might be the D (6 bases). With 2 bases removed from V and 1 base from J, the gap between germline ends came to 13 bases. The germline V gene has CDR1 SGHTA and CDR2 FQGTGA. The CDR3 spans 16 residues. The CDR3 loop reads CASSLGGNLRTDTQYF. CDR3 nucleotides: TGTGCCAGCAGCTTAGGGGGGAACCTCCGCACAGATACGCAGTATTTT.

The chain employs TRBV12-1 and TRBJ1-2. TRBV12-1 is an annotated pseudogene. This CDR3 region has 10 residues. The CDR3 region has the DNA TGTGCCAGCCTTCAACGGGGCTACACCTTC. Its protein is CASLQRGYTF.